The 28 T cell receptor beta chains in this list originate from one sample, sequenced in a study of blood T cell repertoires in COVID-19. Generated by immunoSEQ multiplex PCR, the TCRdb table keeps only in-frame clones and is missing some. Here the sample spans about 440,000 clones, nearly 90% being singletons. Specimen: PBMCs or T cells enriched from blood (not recorded which). Receptors originate from a woman between 18 and 29 years old with acute COVID-19.

The rearrangement uses TRBV7-2 and TRBJ2-2; TRBD1 matches 8 bases. Trimming cost V 3 bases and J 4 bases; bases outside gene matches: 7. The germline gives CDR1 SGHTA, CDR2 FQGNSA. The CDR3 extends over 16 amino acids. As DNA, the CDR3 is TGTGCCAGCAGCTTCCTTAGGGGACAGGCCACCGGGGAGCTGTTTTTT. This encodes CASSFLRGQATGELFF.

The J gene is TRBJ2-5, the V gene TRBV6-1; D may be TRBD2 (6 bases). Trimming stripped 2 bases from V and 4 bases from J, with 17 bases between. This CDR3 comprises 16 residues. Germline values: CDR1 MNHNS, CDR2 SASEGT. The CDR3 is CASSERGSTGTETQYF. The DNA for the CDR3 is TGTGCCAGCAGTGAACGGGGGTCGACCGGGACAGAGACCCAGTACTTC.

This chain links TRBV7-2 with TRBJ2-1; D is perhaps TRBD2 (5 bases). V shed 2 bases and J shed 5 bases, with 10 bases lying between them. The CDR3 consists of 14 residues. CDR1 SGHTA and CDR2 FQGNSA come from the germline V gene. The CDR3 region has the DNA TGTGCCAGCAGCTTAAATTCCGGGGACAATGAGCAGTTCTTC. As protein: CASSLNSGDNEQFF.

The rearrangement joins TRBV28 to TRBJ1-3, with 7 positions matching TRBD1. Trimming cost V 5 bases and J 4 bases; bases outside gene matches: 5. The CDR3 covers 14 residues. Germline V gene sequence: CDR1 MDHEN, CDR2 SYDVKM. The CDR3 nucleotides read TGTGCCAGCAGTCCGGGGACAGCAGGAAACACCATATATTTT. Protein sequence: CASSPGTAGNTIYF.

A single count supports this clone. The CDR3 DNA reads as TGTGCCAGTAGGTTGGCAGGGGGTGAAAAACTGTTTTTT. Its translation: CASRLAGGEKLFF. The chain joins TRBV19 to TRBJ1-4; 7 nucleotides match TRBD1. There are 13 residues in the CDR3. The V segment lost 6 bases and the J segment 7 bases; nucleotides outside the gene matches: 5. In germline, CDR1 is LNHDA, CDR2 SQIVND (reference sequence).

The chain is built from TRBV19 and TRBJ2-5; 11 nucleotides line up with TRBD1. The V and J ends lost 6 bases and 4 bases, in that order; junction bases with no gene match: 7. This CDR3 has 15 residues. Germline assignment: CDR1 LNHDA and CDR2 SQIVND (reference sequence). CDR3 nucleotides: TGTGCCAGTAGGCGGACAGGGGGCAGGGGAGAGACCCAGTACTTC. The encoded protein is CASRRTGGRGETQYF.

On this clone: The sample carries other DNA sequences with the same CDR3. This chain's CDR3 is CASSYGQGGTEAFF. The CDR3 coding sequence is TGTGCCAGCAGTTACGGGCAGGGAGGCACTGAAGCTTTCTTT. This chain joins TRBV6-5 and TRBJ1-1; D perhaps matches TRBD1 (5 bases). The CDR3 covers 14 residues. Germline V gene lookup returns CDR1 MNHEY and CDR2 SVGAGI. Trimming took 2 bases from V and 4 from J, leaving 11 bases between them.

The chain uses TRBV7-9 and TRBJ2-5; TRBD2 is a possible D gene (6 bases). In germline, CDR1 is SEHNR, CDR2 FQNEAQ (reference sequence). Deletions cut 4 bases from V and 2 bases from J, with 14 bases between. The CDR3 has 15 amino acids. The CDR3, as DNA: TGTGCCAGCAGCTATGGGATAGCGGAGCAAGAGACCCAGTACTTC. Protein product: CASSYGIAEQETQYF.

The chain is built from TRBV5-7 and TRBJ1-5; D gene unclear. TRBV5-7 has ORF status, its function being uncertain. Trimming shortened V by 2 bases and J by 1 base, and 16 bases separated the two germline ends. The CDR3 loop spans 17 amino acids. The CDR3 sequence: CASSFYSGRQSNQPQHF. CDR3 DNA sequence: TGTGCCAGCAGCTTTTATTCGGGGAGGCAGAGCAATCAGCCCCAGCATTTT.

This clone was counted a single time. The chain joins TRBV18 to TRBJ2-7, with TRBD1 matching over 8 bases. Germline CDR1 and CDR2: KGHSH and LQKENI. The V segment lost 0 bases and the J segment 5 bases; nucleotides outside the gene matches: 3. CDR3 length equals 14 residues. CDR3 nucleotide sequence: TGTGCCAGCTCACCACCCAGGGGGCTTAACGAGCAGTACTTC. This sequence encodes CASSPPRGLNEQYF.

The V and J genes are TRBV9 and TRBJ1-4; 7 positions agree with TRBD1. The V gene end was trimmed by 8 bases and the J gene end by 2 bases; junction bases not matched to a gene: 9. Germline CDR1 and CDR2: SGDLS and YYNGEE. This CDR3 comprises 15 residues. CDR3 DNA: TGTGCCAGTGCCAGACAGGGATCTACTAATGAAAAACTGTTTTTT. This sequence encodes CASARQGSTNEKLFF.

V is TRBV5-1 and J is TRBJ1-1; 10 bases align to TRBD1. Germline trimming cut 4 bases from V and 4 bases from J; bases unmatched to any gene: 4. From germline, CDR1 is SGHRS and CDR2 YFSETQ. This CDR3 region has 14 residues. The CDR3 nucleotides are TGCGCCAGCAGCCAGGACAGGGGGGGCACTGAAGCTTTCTTT. Amino acids: CASSQDRGGTEAFF.

This clone was observed once. The chain recombines TRBV5-6 with TRBJ2-7, with D maybe TRBD2 (6 bases). Trimming removed 2 bases at V and 0 bases at J, with 9 bases between. Per germline, CDR1 SGHDT and CDR2 YYEEEE. There are 14 residues in the CDR3. CDR3 coding DNA: TGTGCCAGCAGCTTTAGGGGACTCTCCTACGAGCAGTACTTC. Its protein product is CASSFRGLSYEQYF.

The chain is built from TRBV27 and TRBJ2-1; the match to TRBD2 covers 9 bases. CDR1 and CDR2 (germline): MNHEY, SMNVEV (reference sequence). The CDR3 is made up of 15 amino acids. With V trimmed by 6 bases and J by 4 bases, 7 bases remained unmatched. The CDR3 nucleotides are TGTGCCAGCAGAGGGAGCGGGGGGCAGTACAATGAGCAGTTCTTC. This sequence encodes CASRGSGGQYNEQFF.

This sequence joins TRBV10-2 and TRBJ1-6, with D maybe TRBD1 (6 bases). V lost 6 bases and J 0 bases, leaving 21 bases between the germline ends. This CDR3 is 19 amino acids long. Germline CDR1 and CDR2: WSHSY and SAAADI. The CDR3 protein is CASSPGQIWESSYNSPLHF. CDR3 DNA sequence: TGCGCCAGCAGCCCCGGACAGATTTGGGAAAGCTCCTATAATTCACCCCTCCACTTT.

J is TRBJ1-1 and V is TRBV19; TRBD1 matches at 7 bases. The trim removed 2 bases at V and 8 bases at J, leaving 2 bases unmatched. The CDR3 is 12 amino acids. Per germline, CDR1 LNHDA and CDR2 SQIVND (reference sequence). This CDR3 reads CASSITDREAFF. The CDR3, as DNA: TGTGCCAGTAGTATAACGGACAGGGAAGCTTTCTTT.

CDR3 sequence (DNA): TGCGCCAGCAGCGCCAGGGTAGGGGTGATGAACACTGAAGCTTTCTTT. The encoded protein is CASSARVGVMNTEAFF. The gene calls are TRBV5-1 and TRBJ1-1, with D maybe TRBD1 (5 bases). Germline V gives CDR1 SGHRS, CDR2 YFSETQ. This CDR3 has 16 residues. V was pared by 4 bases and J by 0 bases, with 16 bases between. The full variable domain, its missing parts supplied by reference TRBV5-1 and TRBJ1-1, is KAGVTQTPRYLIKTRGQQVTLSCSPISGHRSVSWYQQTPGQGLQFLFEYFSETQRNKGNFPGRFSGRQFSNSRSEMNVSTLELGDSALYLCASSARVGVMNTEAFFGQGTRLTVV.

This chain uses TRBV15 with TRBJ1-2; D may be TRBD1 (5 bases). Trimming took 3 bases from V and 3 from J, leaving 8 bases between them. CDR1 is LNHNV, CDR2 YYDKDF, per germline (reference sequence). CDR3 length: 13 amino acids. This CDR3 reads CATSSGTYYGYTF. The DNA for the CDR3 is TGTGCCACCAGCAGCGGGACTTACTATGGCTACACCTTC. Full variable domain (outside the CDR3, taken from reference TRBV15 and TRBJ1-2): DAMVIQNPRYQVTQFGKPVTLSCSQTLNHNVMYWYQQKSSQAPKLLFHYYDKDFNNEADTPDNFQSRRPNTSFCFLDIRSPGLGDTAMYLCATSSGTYYGYTFGSGTRLTVV.

The V gene is TRBV19, the J gene TRBJ1-6; TRBD1 is a possible D gene (6 bases). Looked up from germline, CDR1 is LNHDA and CDR2 is SQIVND (reference sequence). CDR3 size: 13 residues. Trimming left V 6 bases short and J 10 bases short, with 13 bases between. DNA for the CDR3: TGTGCCAGTAGCCCCATGCAGGGGTCACCCCTCCACTTT. It codes for CASSPMQGSPLHF.

The chain has TRBV6-2 or TRBV6-3 and TRBJ2-2, with 7 bases aligning to TRBD2. This CDR3 has 18 amino acids. Germline values: CDR1 MNHEY, CDR2 SVGEGT. V shed 2 bases, J shed 3 bases, and the junction held 12 bases outside the gene matches. The CDR3 DNA is TGTGCCAGCAGTTACGAATCCGTTTCTAGCGGATACACCGGGGAGCTGTTTTTT. Protein sequence: CASSYESVSSGYTGELFF.

This clone was found a few times. The gene calls are TRBV4-1 and TRBJ2-7; TRBD2 matches at 7 bases. V trimming: 4 bases; J trimming: 6 bases; junction bases outside the gene matches: 12. Germline CDR1 MGHRA, CDR2 YSYEKL. CDR3 length: 15 amino acids. The CDR3: CASSLVFAGEGEQYF. The DNA of the CDR3 is TGCGCCAGCAGCCTGGTTTTCGCGGGAGAGGGCGAGCAGTACTTC.

CDR3 amino acids: CASSPWTGTTKNIQYF. The DNA of the CDR3 is TGTGCCAGTAGTCCATGGACAGGGACGACCAAAAACATTCAGTACTTC. The chain has TRBV19 and TRBJ2-4, with 8 nucleotides matching TRBD1. J was trimmed by 2 bases and V by 5 bases; bases with no gene match: 8. The germline V gene has CDR1 LNHDA and CDR2 SQIVND (reference sequence). This CDR3 region has 16 residues.

The chain employs TRBV29-1 and TRBJ1-1, with 7 bases fitting TRBD1. This CDR3 has 12 residues. Germline V gives CDR1 SQVTM, CDR2 ANQGSEA. V gave up 4 bases and J gave up 5 bases; unmatched junction bases: 4. CDR3 region: CSVGQGGTEAFF. CDR3 coding DNA: TGCAGCGTTGGACAGGGCGGGACTGAAGCTTTCTTT.

V usage is TRBV28 and J usage is TRBJ1-1; maybe TRBD1 (5 bases). Germline V gene data show CDR1 as MDHEN and CDR2 as SYDVKM. V was pared by 5 bases and J by 3 bases, with 13 bases between. This CDR3 spans 14 amino acids. CDR3: CASSPGTGDTEAFF. CDR3 bases: TGTGCCAGCAGTCCCGGGACTGGAGACACTGAAGCTTTCTTT. The variable domain in full, with the rest retrieved from reference TRBV28 and TRBJ1-1, is DVKVTQSSRYLVKRTGEKVFLECVQDMDHENMFWYRQDPGLGLRLIYFSYDVKMKEKGDIPEGYSVSREKKERFSLILESASTNQTSMYLCASSPGTGDTEAFFGQGTRLTVV.

The chain recombines TRBV15 with TRBJ2-3; D uncertain. This CDR3 has 14 residues. Trimming pared 3 bases from V and 0 bases from J, leaving 7 bases between. Germline CDR1 LNHNV, CDR2 YYDKDF (reference sequence). The CDR3 DNA is TGTGCCACCAGCAGGAGATCTAGCACAGATACGCAGTATTTT. It specifies CATSRRSSTDTQYF.

The chain recombines TRBV29-1 with TRBJ2-5; 7 positions match TRBD1. Germline CDR1 is SQVTM and CDR2 is ANQGSEA. This CDR3 comprises 15 residues. V shed 6 bases and J 3 bases; nucleotides not matched to a gene: 13. In nucleotides, the CDR3 is TGCAGCGTCGTCACCTTAGACAGGGAAAAAGAGACCCAGTACTTC. Residues: CSVVTLDREKETQYF.

For the CDR3, the DNA is TGTGCCAGCTCACCCCAGGGCGGGGTGGAGCGTGAAAAACTGTTTTTT. It yields the protein CASSPQGGVEREKLFF. The V and J genes are TRBV18 and TRBJ1-4; possible D gene TRBD1, 5 bases. The CDR3 contains 16 residues. Deletions cut 3 bases from V and 7 bases from J, with 18 bases between. From germline, CDR1 is KGHSH and CDR2 LQKENI.

This clone was detected only once. V and J are TRBV7-2 and TRBJ2-3; 9 nucleotides line up with TRBD2. After removal of 5 bases from V and 6 bases from J, the junction contained 6 bases not matched to a gene. This CDR3 is 14 amino acids long. CDR1 is SGHTA and CDR2 is FQGNSA in the germline V gene. The CDR3 is CASSEGLATDTQYF. DNA of the CDR3: TGTGCCAGCAGCGAAGGACTAGCGACTGATACGCAGTATTTT. Drawing the rest from reference TRBV7-2 and TRBJ2-3, the complete variable domain is GAGVSQSPSNKVTEKGKDVELRCDPISGHTALYWYRQSLGQGLEFLIYFQGNSAPDKSGLPSDRFSAERTGGSVSTLTIQRTQQEDSAVYLCASSEGLATDTQYFGPGTRLTVL.